Following are 12 T cell receptor beta chains from one sample sequenced in a study of CD8 T cells in ankylosing spondylitis. Study-wide results and limits: What appeared characteristic of ankylosing spondylitis blood was a TCR beta motif of 7 or 8 highly homologous variants.

These receptors' antigens are unknown. TCRdb analysed the 5' RACE reads with MiXCR anew, one entry per CDR3 protein. Of a few hundred thousand distinct CDR3 sequences in the sample, less than 9.5% are singletons; the top ten hold 13% to 15%. The specimen sequenced was blood, either unsorted or a sorted T cell fraction (not recorded which). Receptor source: a male donor with ankylosing spondylitis.

This clonotype has ten or more counts. J is TRBJ2-3 and V is TRBV4-1; D unresolved. Trimming took off 3 bases at V and 2 bases at J, with 15 bases between the two ends. Germline CDR1 and CDR2: MGHRA and YSYEKL. The CDR3 has 16 residues. The CDR3 protein is CASSQANWSPTDTQYF. The CDR3 bases are TGCGCCAGCAGCCAGGCCAACTGGTCCCCCACAGATACGCAGTATTTT.

There are many counts of this clonotype. The chain is built from TRBV2 and TRBJ2-4, with TRBD2 matching 8 bases. The germline gives CDR1 SNHLY, CDR2 FYNNEI. Germline trimming cut 4 bases from V and 3 bases from J; bases unmatched to any gene: 8. The CDR3 runs 16 residues. The CDR3 nucleotides are TGTGCCAGCAGTGCAGGTGGTAGCGGGGACAAAAACATTCAGTACTTC. Protein product: CASSAGGSGDKNIQYF.

This clonotype was picked up many times. This sequence joins TRBV12-5 and TRBJ1-5, with D hard to call. The germline CDR1 and CDR2 sequences are LGHNT and FRNRAP. Trimming removed 6 bases at V and 6 bases at J, with 6 bases between. The CDR3 loop spans 11 amino acids. The CDR3 spells CASGWGQPQHF. The CDR3 DNA reads as TGTGCTAGTGGATGGGGTCAGCCCCAGCATTTT.

This clonotype has at least ten counts. V and J are TRBV7-9 and TRBJ1-1; weak D call: TRBD1 (6 bases). Trimming removed 1 base from V and 3 bases from J, with 9 bases in between. Per the germline V gene, CDR1 is SEHNR and CDR2 is FQNEAQ (reference sequence). The CDR3 loop spans 14 amino acids. CDR3 DNA: TGTGCCAGCAGCTTAGGCGGGGGCGACACTGAAGCTTTCTTT. Translated, it gives CASSLGGGDTEAFF.

This clonotype was seen many times. This sequence joins TRBV6-6 and TRBJ1-6, with unresolved D. The CDR3 extends over 13 amino acids. The V end lost 7 bases, the J end lost 7 bases, and 11 bases lay between the germline ends. Germline-derived CDR1 and CDR2 are MNHNY and SVGAGI (reference sequence). The chain's CDR3 is CASIRDVNSPLHF. CDR3 sequence (DNA): TGTGCCAGCATAAGGGATGTAAATTCACCCCTCCACTTT.

The sample holds many counts of this clonotype. This chain connects TRBV5-6 to TRBJ1-2; D is undetermined. Trimming left V 8 bases short and J 4 bases short, with 12 bases between. The CDR3 has 12 amino acids. From germline, CDR1 is SGHDT and CDR2 YYEEEE. The CDR3, as DNA: TGTGCCAGTTTGGACGGCCTCTATGGCTACACCTTC. It specifies CASLDGLYGYTF.

Many counts were recorded for this clonotype. This chain joins TRBV24-1 and TRBJ2-1; TRBD2 agrees at 13 bases. The germline CDR1 and CDR2 sequences are KGHDR and SFDVKD. The CDR3 totals 17 residues. V trimming: 5 bases; J trimming: 0 bases; junction bases outside the gene matches: 3. CDR3 sequence (DNA): TGTGCCACCAGTGGCCGGACTAGCGGGAGCTCCTACAATGAGCAGTTCTTC. As protein: CATSGRTSGSSYNEQFF.

This clonotype was counted a few times. V gene TRBV2 combines with J gene TRBJ2-5; D might be TRBD1 (6 bases). This CDR3 comprises 15 residues. The V gene lost 7 bases and the J gene lost 0 bases, with 15 bases spanning the gap. Germline loops: CDR1 SNHLY, CDR2 FYNNEI. CDR3 sequence reads: CASMQQGLDQETQYF. CDR3 coding DNA: TGTGCCAGCATGCAACAGGGCTTGGACCAAGAGACCCAGTACTTC. Supplemented by reference TRBV2 and TRBJ2-5, the full variable domain reads EPEVTQTPSHQVTQMGQEVILRCVPISNHLYFYWYRQILGQKVEFLVSFYNNEISEKSEIFDDQFSVERPDGSNFTLKIRSTKLEDSAMYFCASMQQGLDQETQYFGPGTRLLVL.

This clonotype showed up many times. The chain recombines TRBV12-5 with TRBJ1-1, with no clear D. Trimming took off 1 base at V and 1 base at J, with 4 bases between the two ends. The CDR3 spans 13 residues. Germline CDR1 is LGHNT and CDR2 is FRNRAP. For the CDR3, the DNA is TGTGCTAGTGGTTTGGAGGAGAACACTGAAGCTTTCTTT. It translates to CASGLEENTEAFF.

Ten or more counts support this clonotype. The gene calls are TRBV29-1 and TRBJ2-1; perhaps TRBD2 as D (6 bases). The CDR3 covers 14 residues. Trimming shortened V by 5 bases and J by 7 bases, and 18 bases separated the two germline ends. Germline V gene data show CDR1 as SQVTM and CDR2 as ANQGSEA. Here the CDR3 DNA reads TGCAGCGTTCACCTCATACTAGCAGTGAATGAGCAGTTCTTC. This translates into CSVHLILAVNEQFF.

This chain uses TRBV29-1 with TRBJ1-5; 10 nucleotides agree with TRBD1. CDR3 size: 13 residues. Germline assignment: CDR1 SQVTM and CDR2 ANQGSEA. Unmatched junction bases numbered 4, after V lost 4 bases and J lost 7 bases. CDR3 region: CSVGDRGGQPQHF. The CDR3 region has the DNA TGCAGCGTTGGGGACAGGGGAGGACAGCCCCAGCATTTT. Full variable domain (remainder filled in from reference TRBV29-1 and TRBJ1-5): SAVISQKPSRDICQRGTSLTIQCQVDSQVTMMFWYRQQPGQSLTLIATANQGSEATYESGFVIDKFPISRPNLTFSTLTVSNMSPEDSSIYLCSVGDRGGQPQHFGDGTRLSIL.

This clonotype was counted a few times. V and J are TRBV20-1 and TRBJ2-3, with D possibly being TRBD2 (6 bases). The CDR3 runs 13 residues. With 5 bases removed from V and 13 bases from J, the gap between germline ends came to 22 bases. CDR1 and CDR2 from the germline V gene are DFQATT and SNEGSKA (reference sequence). CDR3 bases: TGCAGTGCTCACTCCGGGACTCACTACACGGAGTATTTT. Translation gives CSAHSGTHYTEYF.